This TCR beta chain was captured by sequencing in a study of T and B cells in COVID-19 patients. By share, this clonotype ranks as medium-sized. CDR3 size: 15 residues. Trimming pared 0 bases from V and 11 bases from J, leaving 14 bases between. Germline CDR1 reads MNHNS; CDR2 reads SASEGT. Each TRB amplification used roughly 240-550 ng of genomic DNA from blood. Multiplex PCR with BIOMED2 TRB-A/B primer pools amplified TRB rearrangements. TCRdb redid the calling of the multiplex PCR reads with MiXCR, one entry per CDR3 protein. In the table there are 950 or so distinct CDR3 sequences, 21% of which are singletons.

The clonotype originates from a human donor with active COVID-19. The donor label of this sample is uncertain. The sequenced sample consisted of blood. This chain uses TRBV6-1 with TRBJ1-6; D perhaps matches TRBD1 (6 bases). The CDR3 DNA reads TGTGCCAGCAGTGAAGCTGGGCAGGGGTTCACACCCCTCCACTTT. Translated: CASSEAGQGFTPLHF.